This TCR beta chain is drawn from a study of shared clonotypes between healthy human individuals. Naivety among CD8 cells was defined by CD45RO negativity and positive CCR7 selection, thereby excluding terminally differentiated effector memory CD45RA+ cells. TCRdb's table, derived via immunoSEQ multiplex PCR, lists solely in-frame clones and lacks some. The table lists about 1,900,000 clones, about 95% of them singletons, with roughly 1.2% in the top ten. The sequence was collected from a man aged 18-30 years in good health. Input material: naive CD8+ T cells sorted from blood.

The CDR3 spells CASTVAGGNEQFF. For the CDR3, the DNA is TGTGCCAGCACGGTAGCGGGAGGCAATGAGCAGTTCTTC. The V gene is TRBV2, the J gene TRBJ2-1; 10 nucleotides line up with TRBD2. Germline values: CDR1 SNHLY, CDR2 FYNNEI. This CDR3 is built from 13 residues. Unmatched junction bases numbered 3, after V lost 7 bases and J lost 6 bases. Based on the CDR3 plus reference TRBV2 and TRBJ2-1, the full variable domain is EPEVTQTPSHQVTQMGQEVILRCVPISNHLYFYWYRQILGQKVEFLVSFYNNEISEKSEIFDDQFSVERPDGSNFTLKIRSTKLEDSAMYFCASTVAGGNEQFFGPGTRLTVL.